The source of this T cell receptor beta chain is a study of blood T cell repertoires in COVID-19. Profiling relied on immunoSEQ multiplex PCR, and the TCRdb table lists in-frame clones only, not all of them. The repertoire holds tens of thousands of clones, 85% to 90% seen once, with roughly 11% in the top ten. Per the germline V gene, CDR1 is MNHEY and CDR2 is SMNVEV (reference sequence). Trimming took 5 bases from V and 0 from J, leaving 23 bases between them. The CDR3 sequence is 19 residues long. V is TRBV27 and J is TRBJ2-4; maybe TRBD1 (5 bases). This sequence originates from a man between 70 and 80 years old with active or convalescent COVID-19. The sample consisted of peripheral blood. CDR3 nucleotides: TGTGCCAGCAGTCAGATAACAACCCCAGGGCGGTTAGCCAAAAACATTCAGTACTTC. Its protein is CASSQITTPGRLAKNIQYF.